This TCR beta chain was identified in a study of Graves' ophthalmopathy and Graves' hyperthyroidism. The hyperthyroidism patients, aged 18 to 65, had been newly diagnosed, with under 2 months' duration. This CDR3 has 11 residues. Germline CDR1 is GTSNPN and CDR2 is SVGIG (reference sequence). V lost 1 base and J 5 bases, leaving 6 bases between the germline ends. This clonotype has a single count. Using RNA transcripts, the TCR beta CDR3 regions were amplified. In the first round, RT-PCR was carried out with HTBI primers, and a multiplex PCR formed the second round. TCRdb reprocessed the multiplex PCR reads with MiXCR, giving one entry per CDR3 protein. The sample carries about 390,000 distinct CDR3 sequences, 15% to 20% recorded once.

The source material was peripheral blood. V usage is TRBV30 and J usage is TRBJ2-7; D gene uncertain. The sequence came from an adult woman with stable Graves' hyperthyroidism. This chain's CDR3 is CAWSERDEQYF. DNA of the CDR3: TGTGCCTGGAGTGAAAGGGACGAGCAGTACTTC.